This TCR beta chain was sequenced in a study of identical twins. Study-wide findings and caveats: Where out-of-frame alpha sequences were twin-shared, they showed excess low generation probability. The study based its conclusions on cross-sectional statistical analysis and did not follow the same donors. Invariant MAIT and iNKT cells are populations that could partly confound zero-insertion analyses.

This clonotype was counted many times. Antigen specificity is unknown. A template switching step contributed a universal primer site, while unique molecular identifiers were present in the cDNA. MiXCR, run by TCRdb on the 5' RACE reads, gives a single entry per CDR3 protein. The sample includes nearly 650,000 distinct CDR3 sequences, roughly 7.2% of them seen just once. Per the germline V gene, CDR1 is MNHNS and CDR2 is SASEGT. V lost 5 bases and J lost 3, with 16 bases in between. This CDR3 is built from 16 residues. A further study also used this sample, focusing on yellow fever vaccine responses in identical twins.

The chain recombines TRBV6-1 with TRBJ2-2, with no clear D. The sequencing input was PBMCs. The sequence was obtained from a woman aged 18-35 years in good health. The CDR3, as DNA: TGTGCCAGCAGTCCCCGGGCTTTGGGGTACACCGGGGAGCTGTTTTTT. Translated, it gives CASSPRALGYTGELFF.